Listed below are T cell receptor beta chains from one sample, sequenced in a study of shared clonotypes between healthy human individuals. The protocol was immunoSEQ multiplex PCR, while the TCRdb copy is restricted to in-frame clones and leaves out a portion. This table holds roughly 2 million clones, over 85% found once. The sample consisted of naive CD8+ T cells sorted from blood. These receptors were taken from a man aged 18 to 35 in good health. CDR3s include the opening cysteine and the closing phenylalanine or tryptophan. Expanded clones get a size class; other rows say once, few or many, or leave the size out.

>TRBV28|16|TRBJ1-2|.
CASTPKWDSPNYGYTF
>TRBV5-6|15|TRBJ1-1|.
CASSLGTGWNTEAFF
>TRBV29-1|14|TRBJ2-7|once
CSVEDEGPSYEQYF
>TRBV7-9|16|TRBJ2-5|.
CASSLAGGLAGREQYF
>TRBV5-4|12|TRBJ2-2|.
CASSMNTGELFF
>TRBV7-9|13|TRBJ2-3|.
CASSPPSPDTQYF
>TRBV28|18|TRBJ1-2|.
CASSLTRDRGPLNYGYTF
>TRBV5-6|15|TRBJ2-1|.
CASSLGGYSYNEQFF
>TRBV4-1|15|TRBJ2-7|once
CASSYRYRGHYEQYF
>TRBV25-1|17|TRBJ2-5|.
CASSEYEGRGGRETQYF
>TRBV19|15|TRBJ2-3|.
CASSIAGPTTDTQYF
>TRBV5-1|14|TRBJ1-1|.
CASSLMAVRTEAFF
>TRBV4-1|17|TRBJ1-4|.
CASSQQKGGGVGEKLFF
>TRBV6-1|14|TRBJ1-2|.
CATPGTGNNYGYTF
>TRBV7-7|15|TRBJ2-3|.
CASSLTSGSPDTQYF
>TRBV27|14|TRBJ2-5|few
CASSLVGGPETQYF
>TRBV6-5|13|TRBJ2-7|.
CASSVGGLHEQYF
>TRBV4-1|16|TRBJ2-2|.
CASSAIDSSNTGELFF